Following are 6 T cell receptor beta chains from one sample sequenced in a study of T cell responses to AZD1222 COVID-19 vaccine. Using immunoSEQ multiplex PCR, the repertoire was profiled, and TCRdb retains in-frame clones only, with some absent. The sample records some 120,000 clones, more than 85% being singletons. The sequencing used peripheral blood, collected on day 0 of AZD1222 vaccination. The receptors derive from an adult in good health.

The chain employs TRBV3-1 (or the pseudogene TRBV3-2) and TRBJ1-2; D uncertain. CDR3 size: 18 residues. Germline lookup yields CDR1 LGHDT and CDR2 YNNKEL (reference sequence). Trimming shortened V by 0 bases and J by 0 bases, and 17 bases separated the two germline ends. CDR3 in DNA: TGTGCCAGCAGCCAAGATCCGGGCGTGATAAGGTCTAACTATGGCTACACCTTC. This sequence encodes CASSQDPGVIRSNYGYTF.

The chain recombines TRBV6-5 with TRBJ2-3, with D unresolved. CDR1 and CDR2 (germline): MNHEY, SVGAGI. The length of the CDR3 is 13 residues. Trimming left V 5 bases short and J 2 bases short, with 8 bases between. The CDR3 coding sequence is TGTGCCAGCAGTAGTGGGTCCACAGATACGCAGTATTTT. Its translation: CASSSGSTDTQYF.

The V call is TRBV27, the J call TRBJ1-1, with a weak D call TRBD1 (6 bases). The CDR3 is 13 residues long. Germline V gene lookup returns CDR1 MNHEY and CDR2 SMNVEV (reference sequence). Deletions cut 5 bases from V and 1 base from J, with 8 bases between. The CDR3 DNA is TGTGCCAGCAGTGGGACAAGGAACACTGAAGCTTTCTTT. Protein product: CASSGTRNTEAFF.

The rearrangement joins TRBV29-1 to TRBJ1-2; D remains unclear. The CDR3 runs 12 residues. CDR1 is SQVTM and CDR2 is ANQGSEA in the germline V gene. The V end lost 0 bases, the J end lost 4 bases, and 6 bases lay between the germline ends. The CDR3 spells CSVEDRLYGYTF. The CDR3 nucleotides read TGCAGCGTTGAAGACAGACTCTATGGCTACACCTTC.

The CDR3 sequence: CAGGEVETQYF. The CDR3 nucleotides read TGTGCCGGGGGGGAAGTGGAGACCCAGTACTTC. The chain employs TRBV2 and TRBJ2-5, with 7 bases aligning to TRBD2. The CDR3 length is 11 residues. Germline V lookup: CDR1 SNHLY, CDR2 FYNNEI. Trimming cost V 11 bases and J 5 bases; bases outside gene matches: 5.

This chain links TRBV3-1 (or the pseudogene TRBV3-2) with TRBJ1-3; D possibly corresponds to TRBD1 (6 bases). Germline loops: CDR1 LGHDT, CDR2 YNNKEL (reference sequence). The CDR3 contains 13 residues. Trimming cost V 8 bases and J 0 bases, with 8 bases left between them. The DNA of the CDR3 is TGTGCCAGCGGGGGGCTCTCTGGAAACACCATATATTTT. It encodes CASGGLSGNTIYF.